The 4 T cell receptor beta chains presented below share a single source sample, sequenced in a study of blood T cell repertoires in COVID-19. Measured with immunoSEQ multiplex PCR; TCRdb has only the in-frame clones, and not every one. The sample yields about 220,000 clones, about 87% seen once. The material sequenced was PBMCs or T cells enriched from blood (not recorded which). Source of these receptors: a woman in her 30s who had recovered from COVID-19.

This clone was picked up a small number of times. The CDR3 region is CASRRLGGTGELFF. For the CDR3, the DNA is TGTGCCAGTAGACGGTTGGGGGGAACCGGGGAGCTGTTTTTT. The chain recombines TRBV19 with TRBJ2-2; D may be TRBD2 (6 bases). Germline CDR1 reads LNHDA; CDR2 reads SQIVND (reference sequence). Trimming took 6 bases from V and 5 from J, leaving 13 bases between them. The CDR3 runs to 14 residues.

This chain connects TRBV18 to TRBJ1-6; D may be TRBD1 (5 bases). The CDR3 runs 18 residues. Per germline, CDR1 KGHSH and CDR2 LQKENI. V was pared by 1 base and J by 3 bases, with 16 bases between. The CDR3 here is CASSPQRTPGGYNSPLHF. DNA of the CDR3: TGTGCCAGCTCACCACAAAGAACCCCGGGGGGCTATAATTCACCCCTCCACTTT.

The chain joins TRBV19 to TRBJ2-1; TRBD1 matches 7 bases. This CDR3 region has 15 residues. The germline V gene encodes CDR1 LNHDA and CDR2 SQIVND (reference sequence). V dropped 4 bases and J dropped 0; count of bases not matched to a gene: 3. The CDR3 region has the DNA TGTGCCAGTAGTAGAGGGGGCGCCTCCTACAATGAGCAGTTCTTC. It codes for CASSRGGASYNEQFF. Supplemented by reference TRBV19 and TRBJ2-1, the full variable domain reads DGGITQSPKYLFRKEGQNVTLSCEQNLNHDAMYWYRQDPGQGLRLIYYSQIVNDFQKGDIAEGYSVSREKKESFPLTVTSAQKNPTAFYLCASSRGGASYNEQFFGPGTRLTVL.

V usage is TRBV7-8 and J usage is TRBJ1-4, with D possibly matching TRBD1 (6 bases). The CDR3 contains 13 residues. Between the trimmed V and J ends, which lost 6 bases and 8 bases, there was a span of 13 bases. The germline V gene encodes CDR1 SGHVS and CDR2 FQNEAQ. CDR3 bases: TGTGCCAGCAGTAGGACAGAGGCCGAAAAACTGTTTTTT. This codes for CASSRTEAEKLFF.